The 25 T cell receptor beta chains given below trace back to one sample, sequenced in a study of OX40 agonist ivuxolimab in advanced cancers. Libraries were prepared by immunoSEQ multiplex PCR; TCRdb keeps only in-frame clonotypes and omits some of them. The sample includes roughly 65,000 clones, roughly 87% seen only once; the top ten take 0.35% to 0.45%. The sequences come from CD4+ or CD8+ T cells sorted from blood, collected in a trial of the OX40 agonist ivuxolimab. Receptors originate from an adult with an advanced solid tumor such as melanoma, head and neck, liver or kidney cancer.

V and J are TRBV9 and TRBJ1-1, with unresolved D. The CDR3 loop spans 16 amino acids. Germline CDR1 reads SGDLS; CDR2 reads YYNGEE. Trimming stripped 5 bases from V and 6 bases from J, with 23 bases between. The CDR3 loop reads CASRYFEVSASAEAFF. The CDR3 DNA reads TGTGCCAGCAGGTATTTCGAAGTGTCTGCCAGCGCTGAAGCTTTCTTT.

The chain links TRBV5-5 to TRBJ1-2, with a tentative D call TRBD1 (5 bases). The CDR3 is made up of 13 amino acids. Germline V lookup: CDR1 SGHKS, CDR2 YYEKEE (reference sequence). V shed 3 bases and J shed 10 bases, with 16 bases lying between them. The CDR3 sequence is CASSSQVGQHYTF. The CDR3 bases are TGTGCCAGCAGCTCCCAGGTCGGACAACACTACACCTTC.

This chain links TRBV19 with TRBJ1-5; possibly TRBD1 for D (5 bases). Per the germline V gene, CDR1 is LNHDA and CDR2 is SQIVND (reference sequence). The CDR3 has 15 amino acids. The V end lost 3 bases, the J end lost 0 bases, and 9 bases lay between the germline ends. CDR3 bases: TGTGCCAGTAGTATCCCAGGGCCTAGCAATCAGCCCCAGCATTTT. Its protein product is CASSIPGPSNQPQHF.

The gene calls are TRBV7-8 and TRBJ2-1; 7 bases are shared with TRBD2. The junction had 10 bases not matched to a gene; V was cut back by 9 bases and J by 2 bases. This CDR3 is 15 amino acids long. CDR1 and CDR2 (germline): SGHVS, FQNEAQ. CDR3 residues: CASSRTLATYNEQFF. The CDR3 DNA follows: TGTGCCAGTTCCCGGACACTAGCGACCTACAATGAGCAGTTCTTC. The full variable domain, rest sourced from reference TRBV7-8 and TRBJ2-1, is GAGVSQSPRYKVAKRGQDVALRCDPISGHVSLFWYQQALGQGPEFLTYFQNEAQLDKSGLPSDRFFAERPEGSVSTLKIQRTQQEDSAVYLCASSRTLATYNEQFFGPGTRLTVL.

The chain combines TRBV7-2 with TRBJ1-3; D is unresolved. In germline, CDR1 is SGHTA, CDR2 FQGNSA. The V end was cut by 0 bases, the J end by 0 bases, with 6 bases between. There are 15 residues in the CDR3. The CDR3 protein is CASSLAQVSGNTIYF. For the CDR3, the DNA is TGTGCCAGCAGCTTAGCGCAGGTCTCTGGAAACACCATATATTTT.

This chain links TRBV29-1 with TRBJ2-1; 15 positions match TRBD2. The CDR3 loop spans 16 amino acids. V lost 4 bases and J lost 4; bases outside the gene matches: 5. The germline CDR1 and CDR2 sequences are SQVTM and ANQGSEA. The CDR3 loop reads CSVVLGLAGGYNEQFF. DNA of the CDR3: TGCAGCGTTGTCCTGGGACTAGCGGGAGGTTACAATGAGCAGTTCTTC.

This chain links TRBV19 with TRBJ2-4; D not resolved. The CDR3 extends over 14 amino acids. Looked up from germline, CDR1 is LNHDA and CDR2 is SQIVND (reference sequence). The V end was cut by 5 bases, the J end by 0 bases, with 8 bases between. CDR3: CASSLNLAKNIQYF. The CDR3 region has the DNA TGTGCCAGTAGTCTGAATCTAGCCAAAAACATTCAGTACTTC.

The chain couples TRBV27 to TRBJ1-2; D gene uncertain. This CDR3 is built from 14 residues. V was pared by 0 bases and J by 3 bases, with 8 bases between. CDR1 MNHEY and CDR2 SMNVEV come from the germline V gene (reference sequence). The CDR3: CASSLSGIHYGYTF. CDR3 coding DNA: TGTGCCAGCAGTTTATCGGGCATCCACTATGGCTACACCTTC.

This sequence joins TRBV9 and TRBJ1-2, with D maybe TRBD1 (5 bases). This CDR3 is built from 15 residues. The germline CDR1 and CDR2 sequences are SGDLS and YYNGEE. V was clipped by 0 bases and J by 8 bases, with 17 bases between them. CDR3 protein: CASSVDPMAGSGYTF. The CDR3 DNA reads TGTGCCAGCAGCGTAGATCCTATGGCAGGGAGCGGCTACACCTTC.

This clone has a handful of counts. The V gene is TRBV15, the J gene TRBJ1-5; D may be TRBD1 (5 bases). The CDR3 contains 12 residues. V was cut by 11 bases and J by 7 bases, with 15 bases left in between. In germline, CDR1 is LNHNV, CDR2 YYDKDF (reference sequence). CDR3 sequence: CAPWQGGQPQHF. The CDR3 bases are TGTGCCCCATGGCAGGGCGGACAGCCCCAGCATTTT.

The chain carries TRBV5-4 and TRBJ2-7; 7 nucleotides align to TRBD1. Germline loops: CDR1 SGHNT, CDR2 YYREEE (reference sequence). Germline trimming cut 3 bases from V and 0 bases from J; bases unmatched to any gene: 9. This CDR3 has 16 residues. CDR3 region: CASSSGQAASSYEQYF. The CDR3 nucleotides read TGTGCCAGCAGCTCAGGACAGGCCGCATCCTCCTACGAGCAGTACTTC.

This chain connects TRBV10-3 to TRBJ2-1; 7 nucleotides match TRBD2. The CDR3 length is 16 residues. The V gene's germline CDR1 is ENHRY and CDR2 SYGVKD. The ends lost 6 bases at V and 7 bases at J; junction bases unmatched: 15. In DNA form, the CDR3 reads TGTGCCATCAGCAGATCGGAGACTAGCTCTCGGAATGAGCAGTTCTTC. It specifies CAISRSETSSRNEQFF.

The chain carries TRBV9 and TRBJ2-5, with 8 bases that match TRBD2. V was pared by 0 bases and J by 2 bases, with 3 bases of the junction left unmatched. The CDR3 runs to 15 residues. Germline CDR1 reads SGDLS; CDR2 reads YYNGEE. The CDR3 coding sequence is TGTGCCAGCAGCGTAGCTCTAGCGGGTCAAGAGACCCAGTACTTC. Its protein product is CASSVALAGQETQYF.

The chain carries TRBV30 and TRBJ1-1, with 12 bases identical to TRBD1. This CDR3 has 14 residues. The germline CDR1 and CDR2 sequences are GTSNPN and SVGIG (reference sequence). The trim removed 3 bases at V and 11 bases at J, leaving 10 bases unmatched. The CDR3 DNA sequence: TGTGCCTGGAGCGCCCCCGGGACAGGGGGCTCGGCTTTCTTT. Protein product: CAWSAPGTGGSAFF.

This clone has just one count. The chain links TRBV28 to TRBJ2-5, with D uncertain. The CDR3 runs to 12 residues. Germline V lookup: CDR1 MDHEN, CDR2 SYDVKM. Trimming shortened V by 5 bases and J by 5 bases, and 9 bases separated the two germline ends. The CDR3 region has the DNA TGTGCCAGCAGTCCCCCCTGGGAGACCCAGTACTTC. Protein product: CASSPPWETQYF.

The V gene is TRBV5-1, the J gene TRBJ2-7, with 9 bases aligning to TRBD1. The CDR3 extends over 14 amino acids. The junction had 1 base not matched to a gene; V was cut back by 0 bases and J by 3 bases. Looked up from germline, CDR1 is SGHRS and CDR2 is YFSETQ. The CDR3 loop is CASSLGQGVYEQYF. In DNA, the CDR3 is TGCGCCAGCAGCTTGGGACAGGGGGTCTACGAGCAGTACTTC.

The chain combines TRBV11-2 with TRBJ1-3; 7 nucleotides line up with TRBD1. Germline trimming cut 5 bases from V and 2 bases from J; bases unmatched to any gene: 6. The CDR3 is 15 residues long. Germline CDR1 and CDR2: SGHAT and FQNNGV. CDR3 coding DNA: TGTGCCAGCAGCACCTCGACAGGGACTGGAAACACCATATATTTT. It encodes CASSTSTGTGNTIYF.

V usage is TRBV4-2 and J usage is TRBJ1-5, with D perhaps matching TRBD1 (6 bases). Germline CDR1 reads LGHNA; CDR2 reads YNFKEQ. The CDR3 covers 17 residues. Trimming shortened V by 0 bases and J by 2 bases, and 14 bases separated the two germline ends. In DNA, the CDR3 is TGTGCCAGCAGCCAAGAAAGCAGGGGATCGGGCAATCAGCCCCAGCATTTT. This codes for CASSQESRGSGNQPQHF.

This chain uses TRBV6-1 with TRBJ2-2; D is unresolved. The CDR3 has 14 amino acids. Trimming cost V 7 bases and J 1 base, with 10 bases left between them. Germline CDR1 and CDR2: MNHNS and SASEGT. CDR3 in DNA: TGTGCCAGCACGGTCTCAGGGAACACCGGGGAGCTGTTTTTT. Translation: CASTVSGNTGELFF.

This chain uses TRBV11-2 with TRBJ2-7; 13 bases are shared with TRBD2. J lost 4 bases, V lost 2 bases, and 11 bases had no gene match. This CDR3 region has 18 residues. CDR1 and CDR2 from the germline V gene are SGHAT and FQNNGV. CDR3 DNA sequence: TGTGCCAGCAGCTTACCCCTACGACTAGCGGGGGGCCATTACGAGCAGTACTTC. It yields the protein CASSLPLRLAGGHYEQYF.

The rearrangement joins TRBV16 to TRBJ2-1; D remains ambiguous. There are 13 residues in the CDR3. The V and J ends lost 4 bases and 4 bases respectively, with 8 bases between them. The germline V gene has CDR1 KGHSY and CDR2 FQNENV. For the CDR3, the DNA is TGTGCCAGCAGCCGTTACGAGTACAATGAGCAGTTCTTC. It translates to CASSRYEYNEQFF.

The chain recombines TRBV30 with TRBJ2-1, with TRBD2 identical over 10 bases. V shed 0 bases and J 4 bases; nucleotides not matched to a gene: 6. The germline CDR1 and CDR2 sequences are GTSNPN and SVGIG (reference sequence). The CDR3 runs to 16 residues. Written as DNA, the CDR3 is TGTGCCTGGAGTGTATCAGAACTAGCGGGATACAATGAGCAGTTCTTC. Translating gives CAWSVSELAGYNEQFF.

Comments on this clone: Other DNA sequences in this sample translate to the same CDR3. This chain links TRBV19 with TRBJ2-7; TRBD1 aligns across 7 bases. V lost 8 bases and J lost 5; bases outside the gene matches: 9. Germline CDR1 and CDR2: LNHDA and SQIVND (reference sequence). The CDR3 is made up of 13 amino acids. This CDR3 is CASSPTGSDEQYF. In DNA form, the CDR3 reads TGTGCCAGTTCACCGACAGGGAGCGACGAGCAGTACTTC.

This chain uses TRBV7-6 with TRBJ1-2; a weak D match, TRBD1 (6 bases). Trimming pared 1 base from V and 7 bases from J, leaving 19 bases between. Germline V gene data show CDR1 as SGHVS and CDR2 as FNYEAQ. The CDR3 is made up of 16 amino acids. The CDR3 region has the DNA TGTGCCAGCAGCTTAGATGGTTCGGGGGGGGCTGGTGGCTACACCTTC. Its translation is CASSLDGSGGAGGYTF.

J is TRBJ2-1 and V is TRBV30, with no clear D. The CDR3 contains 11 residues. Trimming cost V 0 bases and J 7 bases, with 4 bases left between them. The V gene's germline CDR1 is GTSNPN and CDR2 SVGIG (reference sequence). CDR3 coding DNA: TGTGCCTGGAGTGTAGGGAATGAGCAGTTCTTC. This gives the protein CAWSVGNEQFF.